The source of this TCR beta chain is a study of cytomegalovirus exposure and HLA in healthy donors. PCR used 60 Vbeta primers and 13 Jbeta primers. Per the original data handling: The count from a later analysis was about 80 million unique TCR beta chains, around 10 million of them shared. Profiled with immunoSEQ multiplex PCR; TCRdb holds only in-frame clones, not every one. D and trimming were read from the DNA, whereas the V and J calls and clone size are those reported in that table. This table holds roughly 230,000 clones, around 90% found once. Healthy bone marrow donors made up the donor group. After removal of 3 bases from V and 7 bases from J, the junction contained 5 bases not matched to a gene. Germline V lookup: CDR1 LNHDA, CDR2 SQIVND (reference sequence). This CDR3 contains 13 residues.

The receptor was isolated from a girl aged 2 to 10 in good health and CMV-seronegative. The sequencing sample was made of PBMCs. The chain is built from TRBV19 and TRBJ1-1; TRBD1 matches 7 bases. The CDR3 sequence is CASSIGGGFEAFF. CDR3 coding DNA: TGTGCCAGTAGTATCGGAGGGGGCTTTGAAGCTTTCTTT.